The 2 T cell receptor beta chains listed next were all sequenced from one sample in a study of T cell changes during pregnancy in multiple sclerosis. Method: immunoSEQ multiplex PCR; TCRdb's copy keeps in-frame clones and lacks some. The sample consists of more than 40,000 clones, 94% of them appearing once. The sample was CD4+ T cells from peripheral blood mononuclear cells, taken in the second trimester of pregnancy. The receptors were sampled from a female donor with multiple sclerosis, enrolled in a pregnancy study.

This clone was observed once. This rearrangement joins TRBV9 to TRBJ1-2, with 8 nucleotides matching TRBD1. V trimming: 0 bases; J trimming: 8 bases; junction bases outside the gene matches: 12. This CDR3 is built from 16 residues. Germline CDR1 and CDR2: SGDLS and YYNGEE. The CDR3 reads CASSVGTGPGGEGYTF. As DNA, the CDR3 is TGTGCCAGCAGCGTAGGGACAGGGCCCGGAGGGGAGGGCTACACCTTC.

The rearrangement joins TRBV5-6 to TRBJ1-2; weak D call: TRBD1 (5 bases). V was trimmed by 0 bases and J by 5 bases, leaving 14 bases between them. Per germline, CDR1 SGHDT and CDR2 YYEEEE. CDR3 length: 15 amino acids. In nucleotides, the CDR3 is TGTGCCAGCAGCTTGGTTCGGGGCGCGGGGTATGGCTACACCTTC. It translates to CASSLVRGAGYGYTF.